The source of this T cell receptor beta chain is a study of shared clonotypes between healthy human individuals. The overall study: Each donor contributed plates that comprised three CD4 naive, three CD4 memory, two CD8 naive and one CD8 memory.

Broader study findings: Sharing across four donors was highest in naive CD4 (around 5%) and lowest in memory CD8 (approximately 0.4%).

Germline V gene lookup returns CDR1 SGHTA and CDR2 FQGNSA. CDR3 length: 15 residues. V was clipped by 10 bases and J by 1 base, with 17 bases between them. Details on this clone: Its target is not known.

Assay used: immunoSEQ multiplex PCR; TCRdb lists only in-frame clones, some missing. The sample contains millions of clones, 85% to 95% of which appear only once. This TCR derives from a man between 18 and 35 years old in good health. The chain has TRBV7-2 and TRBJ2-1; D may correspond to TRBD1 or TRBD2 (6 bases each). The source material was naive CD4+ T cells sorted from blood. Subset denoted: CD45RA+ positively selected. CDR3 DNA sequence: TGTGCCACTTCGGCCGGGGGCAATTCCTACAATGAGCAGTTCTTC. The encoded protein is CATSAGGNSYNEQFF.